This T cell receptor (beta chain) was recorded in a study of CD8+ T cells in alopecia areata. Documented treatment: oral pan-JAK inhibitor, 5-10 mg twice daily. The CDR3 has 14 residues. Germline V lookup: CDR1 GTSNPN, CDR2 SVGIG (reference sequence). Losses at the gene ends were 3 bases for V and 4 bases for J; bases not matched to a gene: 4. RNA, once extracted, was reverse transcribed into cDNA for use as the sequencing template. Repertoires were generated with immunoSEQ multiplex PCR, while TCRdb's copy carries only in-frame clones and drops some. The sample lists 200,000 to 250,000 clones; 35% to 40% were seen once.

The clonotype was recovered from a human donor with alopecia areata. The chain is built from TRBV30 and TRBJ2-5; TRBD1 matches at 11 bases. This specimen consisted of CD4+ T cells sorted from blood, obtained between weeks 30 and 35, from a patient treated with tofacitinib. CDR3 bases: TGTGCCTGGAGCTGGACAGGGGGCAGAGAGACCCAGTACTTC. It yields the protein CAWSWTGGRETQYF.